The clone carrying this T cell receptor (beta chain) showed up just a few times. What it binds is not known. The United States was where all participants with HIV were treated. At survey level, the immunoSEQ assay was run in its v3.0 version. Repertoires were generated with immunoSEQ multiplex PCR, while TCRdb's copy carries only in-frame clones and drops some. Found here are tens of thousands of clones, 65% to 85% of them singletons; the top ten hold roughly 16%. This sample is part of a study of long-term antiretroviral therapy in people with HIV. Overall study results and limits: The range of CDR3 lengths in HIV repertoires proved narrower than that found in controls. Clones that had undergone expansion before ART dominated the repertoire at all time points.

CDR1 SGHTA and CDR2 FQGTGA come from the germline V gene. Losses at the gene ends were 5 bases for V and 5 bases for J; bases not matched to a gene: 9. The CDR3 has 15 amino acids. The sample was unsorted PBMCs, taken approximately 4.1 years after starting antiretroviral therapy. The TCR originated in a young man with HIV. The V and J genes are TRBV7-3 and TRBJ2-1, with TRBD2 identical over 7 bases. CDR3 DNA: TGTGCCAGCAGCCCAGGTAGGCTAGCGGACAATGAGCAGTTCTTC. This translates into CASSPGRLADNEQFF.